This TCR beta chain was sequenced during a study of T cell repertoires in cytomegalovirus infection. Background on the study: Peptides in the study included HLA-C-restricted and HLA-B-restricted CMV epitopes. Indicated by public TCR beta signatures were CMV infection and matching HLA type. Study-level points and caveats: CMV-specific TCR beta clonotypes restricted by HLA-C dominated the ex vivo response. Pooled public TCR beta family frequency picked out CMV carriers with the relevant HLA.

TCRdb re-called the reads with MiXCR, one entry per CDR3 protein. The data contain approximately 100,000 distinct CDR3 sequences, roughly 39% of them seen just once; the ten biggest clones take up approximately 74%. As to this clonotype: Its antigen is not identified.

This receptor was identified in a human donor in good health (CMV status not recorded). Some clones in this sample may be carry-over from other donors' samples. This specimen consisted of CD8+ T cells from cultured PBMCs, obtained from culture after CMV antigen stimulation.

The CDR3 loop is CASSIDGLAGIEQFF. In DNA form, the CDR3 reads TGTGCCAGTAGTATAGATGGACTAGCGGGGATTGAGCAGTTCTTC. The chain recombines TRBV19 with TRBJ2-1; 12 bases fit TRBD2. CDR1 and CDR2 from the germline V gene are LNHDA and SQIVND (reference sequence). The CDR3 contains 15 residues. The V segment lost 0 bases and the J segment 9 bases; nucleotides outside the gene matches: 3.